What follows describes a single T cell receptor (beta chain). Its cognate antigen is unknown. This sample is part of a study of T cells in tumors after PD-1 blockade. Study at large: During anti-PD-1 treatment, some patients continued daily vismodegib 150 mg.

Here immunoSEQ multiplex PCR was the method, and the copy in TCRdb shows in-frame clones only, minus some. Among 20,000 to 25,000 clones, over 75% were seen once, and the ten largest hold approximately 24%. This CDR3 has 15 amino acids. The germline V and J ends were trimmed by 2 bases and 5 bases, with 15 bases remaining between them. The germline V gene encodes CDR1 SGHTA and CDR2 FQGNSA. Findings and limits, study-wide: Some novel exhausted tumor clones appeared in pre-treatment blood, suggesting peripheral recruitment.

This clonotype was sampled from a human donor with basal cell carcinoma. The rearrangement links TRBV7-2 to TRBJ2-5; D is perhaps TRBD2 (6 bases). The input for sequencing was PBMCs, taken before anti-PD-1 treatment. CDR3 in amino acids: CASSLFGGKRETQYF. CDR3 DNA: TGTGCCAGCAGCTTATTCGGGGGTAAGAGGGAGACCCAGTACTTC.